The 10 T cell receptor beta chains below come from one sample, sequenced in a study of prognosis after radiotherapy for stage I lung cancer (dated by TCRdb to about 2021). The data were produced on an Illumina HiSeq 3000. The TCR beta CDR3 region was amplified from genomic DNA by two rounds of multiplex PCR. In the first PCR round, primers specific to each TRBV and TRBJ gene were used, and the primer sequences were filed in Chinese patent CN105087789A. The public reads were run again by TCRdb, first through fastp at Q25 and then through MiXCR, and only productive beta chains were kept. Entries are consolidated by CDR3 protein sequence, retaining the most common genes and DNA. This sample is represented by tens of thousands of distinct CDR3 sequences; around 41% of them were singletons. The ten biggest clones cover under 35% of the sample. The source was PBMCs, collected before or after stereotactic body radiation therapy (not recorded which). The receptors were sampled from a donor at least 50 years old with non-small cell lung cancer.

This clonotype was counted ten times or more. The CDR3, as DNA: TGTGCCAGCAGCTTAGGGCCAGGCTATGGCTACACCTTC. Amino acid sequence: CASSLGPGYGYTF. The J gene is TRBJ1-2, the V gene TRBV7-9; D remains ambiguous. Trimming cost V 1 base and J 4 bases, with 7 bases left between them. The CDR3 has 13 residues. Germline V CDR1 and CDR2: SEHNR, FQNEAQ (reference sequence).

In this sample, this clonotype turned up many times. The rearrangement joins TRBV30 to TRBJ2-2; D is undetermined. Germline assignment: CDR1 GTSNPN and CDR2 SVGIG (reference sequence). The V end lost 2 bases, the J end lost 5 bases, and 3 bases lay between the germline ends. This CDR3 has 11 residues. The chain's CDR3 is CAWSRTGELFF. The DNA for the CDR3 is TGTGCCTGGAGTCGGACCGGGGAGCTGTTTTTT.

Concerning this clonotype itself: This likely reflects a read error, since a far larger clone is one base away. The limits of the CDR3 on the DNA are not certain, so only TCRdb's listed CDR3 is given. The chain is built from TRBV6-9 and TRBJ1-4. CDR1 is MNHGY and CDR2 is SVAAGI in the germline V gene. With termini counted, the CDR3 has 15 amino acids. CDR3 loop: CASSSSGDFCEKLFF.

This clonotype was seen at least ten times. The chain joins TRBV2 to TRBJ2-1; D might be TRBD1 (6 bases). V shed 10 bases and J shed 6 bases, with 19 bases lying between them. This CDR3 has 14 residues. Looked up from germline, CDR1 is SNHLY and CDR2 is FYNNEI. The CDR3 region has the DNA TGTGCCATCTCGCGATGGGGGCGCGGCAATGAGCAGTTCTTC. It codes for CAISRWGRGNEQFF. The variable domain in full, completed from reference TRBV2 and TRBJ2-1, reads EPEVTQTPSHQVTQMGQEVILRCVPISNHLYFYWYRQILGQKVEFLVSFYNNEISEKSEIFDDQFSVERPDGSNFTLKIRSTKLEDSAMYFCAISRWGRGNEQFFGPGTRLTVL.

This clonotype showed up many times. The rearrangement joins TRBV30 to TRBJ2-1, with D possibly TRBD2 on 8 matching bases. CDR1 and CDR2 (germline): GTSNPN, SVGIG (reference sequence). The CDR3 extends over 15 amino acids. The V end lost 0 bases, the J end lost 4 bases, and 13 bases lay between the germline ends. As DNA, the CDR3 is TGTGCCTGGAGTGTACAGGGGACTAGATACAATGAGCAGTTCTTC. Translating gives CAWSVQGTRYNEQFF.

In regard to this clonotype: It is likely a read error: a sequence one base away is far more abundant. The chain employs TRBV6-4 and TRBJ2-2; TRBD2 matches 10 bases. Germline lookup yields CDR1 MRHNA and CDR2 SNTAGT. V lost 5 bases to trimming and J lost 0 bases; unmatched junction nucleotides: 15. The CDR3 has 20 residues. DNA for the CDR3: TGTGCCAGCAGTAACCCGGGACTAGCGTGGGGCTATCCGAACACCGGGGAGCTGTTTTTT. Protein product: CASSNPGLAWGYPNTGELFF.

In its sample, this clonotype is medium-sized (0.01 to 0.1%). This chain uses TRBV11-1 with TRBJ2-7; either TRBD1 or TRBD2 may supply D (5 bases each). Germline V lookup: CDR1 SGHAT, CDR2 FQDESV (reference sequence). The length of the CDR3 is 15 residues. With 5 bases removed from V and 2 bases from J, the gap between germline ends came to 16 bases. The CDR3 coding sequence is TGTGCCAGCAGCCCGTACCGGGACGTAACCTACGAGCAGTACTTC. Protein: CASSPYRDVTYEQYF.

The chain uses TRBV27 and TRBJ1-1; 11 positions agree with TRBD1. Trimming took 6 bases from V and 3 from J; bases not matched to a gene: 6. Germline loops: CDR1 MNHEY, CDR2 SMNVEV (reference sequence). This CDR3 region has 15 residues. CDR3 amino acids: CASRGQGARDTEAFF. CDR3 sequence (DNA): TGTGCCAGCAGAGGACAGGGGGCGCGGGACACTGAAGCTTTCTTT.

CDR3 nucleotides: TGTGCCAGCAGACTCCGGGAGCGTAGTGAAAAACTGTTTTTT. Its translation: CASRLRERSEKLFF. This rearrangement joins TRBV14 to TRBJ1-4, with D uncertain. The ends were cut back, 6 bases at V and 7 bases at J, with 15 bases in the middle. Germline V CDR1 and CDR2: SGHDN, FVKESK. This CDR3 spans 14 amino acids.

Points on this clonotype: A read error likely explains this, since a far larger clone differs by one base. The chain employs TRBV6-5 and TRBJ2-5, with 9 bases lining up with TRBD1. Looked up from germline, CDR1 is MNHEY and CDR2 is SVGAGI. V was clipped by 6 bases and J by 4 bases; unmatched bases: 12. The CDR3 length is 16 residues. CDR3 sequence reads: CASSIQGADSGETQYF. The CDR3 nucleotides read TGTGCCAGCAGCATACAGGGGGCGGATAGCGGAGAGACCCAGTACTTC.